A selection of T cell receptor beta chains follows, all from one sample in a study of T cells in Graves' hyperthyroidism and ophthalmopathy. Each CDR3 protein is one row after TCRdb ran MiXCR on the multiplex PCR reads. The sample carries about 480,000 distinct CDR3 sequences, roughly an eighth recorded once. Material: blood. These TCRs come from a woman aged 18-30 years with Graves' hyperthyroidism. Each CDR3 is given with its conserved first and last residue.

CDR3aa	v_gene	j_gene
CASSPLGEQFF	TRBV18	TRBJ2-1
CASGLVLGRTSGIGKNIQYF	TRBV12-5	TRBJ2-4
CASNPGQERSPLHF	TRBV19	TRBJ1-6
CASSLSFGGWSEAFF	TRBV7-3	TRBJ1-1
CASSDLPIGQASENTEAFF	TRBV27	TRBJ1-1
CASSQDGLAGSTDTQYF	TRBV4-1	TRBJ2-3
CSARPLQGRIEAFF	TRBV20-1	TRBJ1-1
CAWSVGGAGANVLTF	TRBV30	TRBJ2-6
CSPSQTDYGYTF	TRBV20-1	TRBJ1-2
CASSIGFVMAGSSGNTIYF	TRBV19	TRBJ1-3
CSARQDYEQYF	TRBV20-1	TRBJ2-7
CSAKTDFNYGYTF	TRBV20-1	TRBJ1-2
CAWRRQNNSPLHF	TRBV30	TRBJ1-6
CASSEAGGPQNEQFF	TRBV6-1	TRBJ2-1
CASSMKGPGEGYTF	TRBV19	TRBJ1-2
CASTPADPRGYEQFF	TRBV2	TRBJ2-1
CASSLQRTGSQGYTF	TRBV11-2	TRBJ1-2
CSARGGSGIETQYF	TRBV20-1	TRBJ2-5
CASSVSRGITETQYF	TRBV9	TRBJ2-5
CASAFGTKETQYF	TRBV9	TRBJ2-5
CASKAVNYGYTF	TRBV27	TRBJ1-2
CASSVRQGLSDTQYF	TRBV9	TRBJ2-3
CASSLENRDLGTDTQYF	TRBV11-2	TRBJ2-3
CASSPRLVRLLNEQFF	TRBV25-1	TRBJ2-1
CSARPYRNSPLHF	TRBV20-1	TRBJ1-6
CASSHRQANRDGYTF	TRBV3-1	TRBJ1-2
CVSSFRLGSLSGSYNEQFF	TRBV7-9	TRBJ2-1
CASSIHSSNGTQYF	TRBV19	TRBJ2-5
CASRDGNTGELFF	TRBV18	TRBJ2-2
CASSPSGMVSGELFF	TRBV5-1	TRBJ2-2
CASNSVTSGISNEQFF	TRBV19	TRBJ2-1
CASSPMGVAGYTF	TRBV19	TRBJ1-2
CASSENQPQHF	TRBV2	TRBJ1-5
CASSKLAGGTHETQYF	TRBV6-1	TRBJ2-5
CASSIRNEGYTEAFF	TRBV19	TRBJ1-1
CASSQGLVLDNVLTF	TRBV13	TRBJ2-6
CASRREDSGNTIYF	TRBV12-3/TRBV12-4	TRBJ1-3
CASSSFFTGNQPQHF	TRBV27	TRBJ1-5
CASSIRGVVVEKVDTQYF	TRBV19	TRBJ2-3
CASSLTSGRPDTQYF	TRBV12-3/TRBV12-4	TRBJ2-3
CASGRRREHWNEQFF	TRBV5-6	TRBJ2-1
CASSSQPGQGPPETQYF	TRBV7-8	TRBJ2-5
CASNYPGQGVYEQYF	TRBV10-2	TRBJ2-7
CASSGDTSNTEAFF	TRBV28	TRBJ1-1
CASSYSYSNQPQHF	TRBV6-5	TRBJ1-5
CASSLSGTVTGELFF	TRBV12-3/TRBV12-4	TRBJ2-2
CASSVGWLAVNTGELFF	TRBV9	TRBJ2-2
CASRRLAGGAGELFF	TRBV7-3	TRBJ2-2
CASSQDVQRETAGELFF	TRBV3-1	TRBJ2-2
CASSPVWDAAYEQYF	TRBV4-1	TRBJ2-7
CASSIDGAGPMDGYTF	TRBV19	TRBJ1-2
CAWGDSGSLGETQYF	TRBV30	TRBJ2-5
CASNRGNSPLHF	TRBV6-1	TRBJ1-6
CASSLGFRGETQYF	TRBV11-2	TRBJ2-5